Listed below are T cell receptor beta chains from one sample, sequenced in a study of shared clonotypes between healthy human individuals. TCRdb keeps only in-frame clones here, not all; method: immunoSEQ multiplex PCR. The table lists about 450,000 clones, roughly 77% of them singletons. Input material: PBMCs. The receptor source for this set is a woman aged 40 to 50 in good health. Some clones in this sample may be carry-over from other donors' samples. Each CDR3 is given with its conserved first and last residue. D genes are given only for firm matches. Clone size is given for some rows only: seen once, a few or many times, or a class if the clone is expanded.

.,TRBJ1-6,.,TRBV9,14,CASSAQLDNSPLHF,TGTGCCAGCAGCGCACAGCTGGACAATTCACCCCTCCACTTT
.,TRBJ1-5,.,TRBV19,12,CASDTGYQPQHF,TGTGCCAGTGACACAGGGTATCAGCCCCAGCATTTT
.,TRBJ1-1,.,TRBV7-9,14,CASSRELMNTEAFF,TGTGCCAGCAGCAGAGAATTGATGAACACTGAAGCTTTCTTT
.,TRBJ2-7,few,TRBV7-6,13,CASSLETQGEQYF,TGTGCCAGCAGCTTAGAGACTCAGGGCGAGCAGTACTTC
.,TRBJ1-4,.,TRBV28,16,CASSLLRGARGEKLFF,TGTGCCAGCAGTTTATTACGGGGGGCGCGAGGAGAAAAACTGTTTTTT
.,TRBJ2-6,.,TRBV7-9,17,CASSPKGGWSGANVLTF,TGTGCCAGCAGCCCAAAGGGGGGTTGGTCTGGGGCCAACGTCCTGACTTTC
.,TRBJ2-5,.,TRBV19,13,CASSIATSETQYF,TGTGCCAGTAGTATAGCTACATCAGAGACCCAGTACTTC
.,TRBJ1-2,.,TRBV6-4,15,CASSDSGSPNYGYTF,TGTGCCAGCAGTGACAGTGGTTCACCCAACTATGGCTACACCTTC
TRBD1,TRBJ1-3,few,TRBV4-1,15,CASSQEGTAGNTIYF,TGCGCCAGCAGCCAAGAAGGGACAGCTGGAAACACCATATATTTT
TRBD1,TRBJ2-2,.,TRBV16,16,CASSRVDRVNTGELFF,TGTGCCAGCAGCCGCGTGGACAGGGTGAACACCGGGGAGCTGTTTTTT
.,TRBJ2-1,once,TRBV6-5,15,CASSPRGQYSNEQFF,TGTGCCAGCAGCCCTCGGGGACAATACTCCAATGAGCAGTTCTTC
TRBD2,TRBJ2-5,.,TRBV7-3,16,CASSLSASGGQETQYF,TGTGCCAGCAGCTTAAGCGCTAGCGGGGGCCAAGAGACCCAGTACTTC
.,TRBJ1-4,.,TRBV11-2,13,CASSLNSNEKLFF,TGTGCCAGCAGCTTAAATAGTAATGAAAAACTGTTTTTT
TRBD2,TRBJ2-1,many,TRBV27,15,CASSSLSGGYNEQFF,TGTGCCAGCAGTTCCCTTAGCGGGGGATACAATGAGCAGTTCTTC
.,TRBJ1-2,.,TRBV15,12,CATSRDSSGYTF,TGTGCCACCAGCAGAGATAGTTCTGGCTACACCTTC
TRBD2,TRBJ2-5,.,TRBV14,16,CASSRTSGSREETQYF,TGTGCCAGCAGCCGGACTAGCGGGAGCCGGGAAGAGACCCAGTACTTC
.,TRBJ2-5,few,TRBV19,16,CASTLTGAERQETQYF,TGTGCCAGTACTCTCACCGGGGCAGAAAGACAAGAGACCCAGTACTTC
.,TRBJ2-2,few,TRBV11-2,15,CASSKDRSNTGELFF,TGTGCCAGCAGCAAGGACAGATCGAACACCGGGGAGCTGTTTTTT
.,TRBJ2-1,few,TRBV7-9,11,CASGRNNEQFF,TGTGCCAGCGGTAGAAACAATGAGCAGTTCTTC
TRBD1,TRBJ1-5,once,TRBV6-1,13,CARHTGGRQPQHF,TGTGCCAGACACACAGGGGGACGCCAGCCCCAGCATTTT
.,TRBJ1-1,.,TRBV19,14,CASSITIMNTEAFF,TGTGCCAGTAGTATTACGATTATGAACACTGAAGCTTTCTTT
.,TRBJ2-1,.,TRBV2,13,CASRETQRNEQFF,TGTGCCAGCAGGGAGACCCAGAGGAATGAGCAGTTCTTC
.,TRBJ2-5,few,TRBV5-4,14,CASRHQDSQETQYF,TGTGCCAGCAGGCACCAGGACAGCCAAGAGACCCAGTACTTC
.,TRBJ2-4,.,TRBV28,13,CASSLGSPNIQYF,TGTGCCAGCAGTTTAGGGAGCCCAAACATTCAGTACTTC
.,TRBJ2-4,.,TRBV7-2,14,CASSPTGWLGIQYF,TGTGCCAGCAGTCCAACAGGGTGGTTGGGCATTCAGTACTTC
.,TRBJ1-2,.,TRBV7-8,14,CASSQGWTIYGYTF,TGTGCCAGCAGCCAGGGCTGGACAATCTATGGCTACACCTTC
TRBD2,TRBJ2-2,many,TRBV11-2,16,CASSLVSGSNTGELFF,TGTGCCAGCAGCTTGGTTAGCGGGAGTAACACCGGGGAGCTGTTTTTT
.,TRBJ1-2,.,TRBV5-4,14,CASSPRGDNYGYTF,TGTGCCAGCAGCCCCAGGGGTGACAACTATGGCTACACCTTC
.,TRBJ1-1,few,TRBV23-1,14,CASSQRGDGTEAFF,TGCGCCAGCAGTCAACGGGGAGATGGCACTGAAGCTTTCTTT
TRBD1,TRBJ2-7,.,TRBV4-2,14,CASSQVGTDYEQYF,TGTGCCAGCAGCCAAGTCGGGACAGATTACGAGCAGTACTTC
.,TRBJ2-3,.,TRBV5-1,12,CASSRAGDTQYF,TGCGCCAGCAGCAGAGCGGGAGATACGCAGTATTTT
.,TRBJ2-2,.,TRBV2,15,CASSASGTRAGELFF,TGTGCCAGCAGTGCCTCCGGGACGAGGGCCGGGGAGCTGTTTTTT
.,TRBJ1-1,.,TRBV5-1,16,CASRLEGIRGDTEAFF,TGCGCCAGCAGGTTGGAAGGCATACGGGGGGACACTGAAGCTTTCTTT
.,TRBJ2-2,.,TRBV7-7,15,CASSLGGANTGELFF,TGTGCTAGCAGCTTAGGGGGGGCGAACACCGGGGAGCTGTTTTTT
TRBD1,TRBJ2-5,.,TRBV5-1,14,CASSLDRAQETQYF,TGCGCCAGCAGCCTGGACAGGGCTCAAGAGACCCAGTACTTC
TRBD2,TRBJ2-3,.,TRBV6-6,16,CASSLGTSAYTDTQYF,TGTGCCAGCAGTCTCGGGACTAGCGCTTACACAGATACGCAGTATTTT
TRBD1,TRBJ1-2,.,TRBV6-1,13,CASNLDRYYGYTF,TGTGCCAGCAACCTGGACAGGTACTATGGCTACACCTTC
.,TRBJ2-7,.,TRBV28,14,CASRRTGSNYEQYF,TGTGCCAGCCGAAGGACCGGGAGTAACTACGAGCAGTACTTC
TRBD2,TRBJ2-3,.,TRBV11-2,15,CASSLLRGTTDTQYF,TGTGCCAGCAGCTTATTGCGGGGGACCACAGATACGCAGTATTTT
TRBD2,TRBJ2-2,once,TRBV11-2,17,CASSLVSSGRAGGELFF,TGTGCCAGCAGCTTAGTATCTAGCGGGAGGGCCGGCGGGGAGCTGTTTTTT
.,TRBJ2-1,.,TRBV7-2,15,CASSFDRANYNEQFF,TGTGCCAGCAGCTTCGATAGGGCCAATTACAATGAGCAGTTCTTC
.,TRBJ1-2,.,TRBV19,13,CASSTGTDYGYTF,TGTGCCAGTAGTACCGGGACGGACTATGGCTACACCTTC
TRBD2,TRBJ2-4,.,TRBV28,13,CASSLAARNIQYF,TGTGCCAGCAGCCTAGCGGCCAGAAACATTCAGTACTTC
.,TRBJ1-1,.,TRBV7-3,13,CASSLSEDTEAFF,TGTGCCAGCAGCTTAAGTGAGGACACTGAAGCTTTCTTT
TRBD1,TRBJ1-2,many,TRBV7-8,16,CASSQDRTGIHHGYTF,TGTGCCAGCAGCCAGGACAGGACGGGAATTCATCATGGCTACACCTTC
TRBD2,TRBJ2-2,few,TRBV27,16,CASSLSGRPGTGELFF,TGTGCCAGCAGTTTAAGCGGGAGGCCGGGGACCGGGGAGCTGTTTTTT
TRBD1,TRBJ1-1,.,TRBV2,13,CAKSRGLNTEAFF,TGTGCCAAGAGCAGGGGGCTTAACACTGAAGCTTTCTTT
TRBD1,TRBJ1-1,.,TRBV27,14,CASGRTGLSTEAFF,TGTGCCAGCGGCCGGACAGGGTTGAGCACTGAAGCTTTCTTT
.,TRBJ1-3,.,TRBV27,14,CASMPGFSGNTIYF,TGTGCCAGCATGCCGGGTTTCTCTGGAAACACCATATATTTT
.,TRBJ2-7,.,TRBV18,12,CASSPGSHEQYF,TGTGCCAGCTCACCAGGTTCCCACGAGCAGTACTTC
TRBD1,TRBJ1-4,few,TRBV28,16,CASSRTGTITYEKLFF,TGTGCCAGCAGTCGGACAGGGACCATAACCTATGAAAAACTGTTTTTT
.,TRBJ2-7,.,TRBV29-1,13,CSVSGDFSYEQYF,TGCAGCGTCTCGGGGGATTTTTCCTACGAGCAGTACTTC
TRBD1,TRBJ1-1,.,TRBV29-1,14,CSVRAGGRFTEAFF,TGCAGCGTTAGGGCAGGGGGCAGGTTCACTGAAGCTTTCTTT
TRBD2,TRBJ2-5,.,TRBV5-1,15,CASSLVAGVEETQYF,TGCGCCAGCAGCTTGGTCGCGGGAGTCGAGGAGACCCAGTACTTC
TRBD2,TRBJ2-1,.,TRBV19,14,CASSASSGRPQQFF,TGTGCCAGTAGTGCGTCTAGCGGGAGGCCCCAGCAGTTCTTC
.,TRBJ1-1,once,TRBV2,12,CASGPGAGEAFF,TGTGCCAGCGGCCCCGGGGCCGGTGAAGCTTTCTTT
.,TRBJ1-2,few,TRBV28,12,CASSWGRYGYTF,TGTGCCAGCAGTTGGGGACGGTATGGCTACACCTTC
.,TRBJ2-6,.,TRBV19,16,CASSIWLTPGANVLTF,TGTGCCAGTAGTATTTGGCTAACTCCTGGGGCCAACGTCCTGACTTTC
TRBD2,TRBJ2-2,.,TRBV7-6,16,CASSLTPGGNTGELFF,TGTGCCAGCAGCTTAACTCCGGGAGGAAACACCGGGGAGCTGTTTTTT